This entry lists 11 T cell receptor beta chains sequenced from one sample in a study of shared clonotypes between healthy human individuals. Only in-frame clones appear in the TCRdb table, and some are missing; sequencing was by immunoSEQ multiplex PCR. This table has 500,000 to 650,000 clones, around three quarters appearing once. Sequencing input: PBMCs. The receptor source for this set is a woman between 40 and 50 years old in good health. Some clones in this sample may be carry-over from other donors' samples.

This clone was seen once. The rearrangement links TRBV6-1 to TRBJ2-7; D gene unclear. The CDR3 runs 11 residues. From germline, CDR1 is MNHNS and CDR2 SASEGT. The V end was cut by 6 bases, the J end by 6 bases, with 9 bases between. CDR3: CASSPWAEQYF. The CDR3 DNA reads as TGTGCCAGCAGCCCTTGGGCCGAGCAGTACTTC.

The CDR3 region is CASSPRNQGSNQPQHF. The CDR3 bases are TGTGCCAGCAGTCCCCGAAACCAGGGGAGCAATCAGCCCCAGCATTTT. This chain joins TRBV28 and TRBJ1-5; perhaps TRBD1 as D (6 bases). Trimming left V 5 bases short and J 1 base short, with 15 bases between. This CDR3 region has 16 residues. The germline gives CDR1 MDHEN, CDR2 SYDVKM.

This chain joins TRBV21-1 and TRBJ2-3; TRBD2, as called in the table, went unchecked against the DNA. TRBV21-1 has pseudogene status. This CDR3 has 15 residues. CDR3 loop: CASSTPTISTDTQYF. CDR3 in DNA: TGTGCCAGCAGCACCCCGACTATTAGCACAGATACGCAGTATTTT.

The V and J genes are TRBV6-4 and TRBJ2-1, with 11 bases matching TRBD2. Losses at the gene ends were 3 bases for V and 3 bases for J; bases not matched to a gene: 1. Germline assignment: CDR1 MRHNA and CDR2 SNTAGT. The CDR3 consists of 15 residues. The CDR3 sequence: CASSEGLADYNEQFF. The CDR3 DNA reads TGTGCCAGCAGTGAGGGACTAGCGGACTACAATGAGCAGTTCTTC.

A few counts support this clone. CDR3 in amino acids: CASSLDRRDEQYF. The CDR3 bases are TGTGCCAGCAGTTTAGACAGACGAGACGAGCAGTACTTC. The chain uses TRBV2 and TRBJ2-5; maybe TRBD1 (5 bases). The tail of the sequence fits TRBJ2-7 better, so the J call may be wrong. Germline loops: CDR1 SNHLY, CDR2 FYNNEI. CDR3 length: 13 amino acids.

The V and J genes are TRBV27 and TRBJ1-1; 10 positions agree with TRBD1. There are 16 residues in the CDR3. The germline V gene has CDR1 MNHEY and CDR2 SMNVEV (reference sequence). J gave up 4 bases and V 4 bases, and 9 bases lay outside the gene matches. The CDR3 here is CASSWTGGVLGTEAFF. The CDR3 DNA is TGTGCCAGCAGTTGGACAGGGGGTGTACTGGGCACTGAAGCTTTCTTT.

Only one count was recorded for this clone. V gene TRBV28 combines with J gene TRBJ1-1, with TRBD1 identical over 9 bases. The junction had 12 bases not matched to a gene; V was cut back by 6 bases and J by 1 base. This CDR3 spans 17 amino acids. Germline CDR1 MDHEN, CDR2 SYDVKM. CDR3 sequence (DNA): TGTGCCAGCAGCCCTGGGACAGGGAGGGTTCGGAACACTGAAGCTTTCTTT. This translates into CASSPGTGRVRNTEAFF. Filled out from reference TRBV28 and TRBJ1-1, the complete variable domain reads DVKVTQSSRYLVKRTGEKVFLECVQDMDHENMFWYRQDPGLGLRLIYFSYDVKMKEKGDIPEGYSVSREKKERFSLILESASTNQTSMYLCASSPGTGRVRNTEAFFGQGTRLTVV.

A remark on this clone: This may be a read error: a much more frequent sequence differs by one nucleotide. The V gene is TRBV28, the J gene TRBJ2-2; no clear D gene. The V and J ends lost 7 bases and 2 bases respectively, with 2 bases between them. Per germline, CDR1 MDHEN and CDR2 SYDVKM. This CDR3 contains 11 residues. CDR3 residues: CASKNTGELFF. Written as DNA, the CDR3 is TGTGCCAGCAAAAACACCGGGGAGCTGTTTTTT.

This rearrangement joins TRBV5-1 to TRBJ1-1; 8 bases line up with TRBD1. Trimming removed 3 bases from V and 3 bases from J; junction bases left unmatched: 7. This CDR3 spans 15 amino acids. Germline V lookup: CDR1 SGHRS, CDR2 YFSETQ. For the CDR3, the DNA is TGCGCCAGCAGCTACCCGACAGGGGAAGACACTGAAGCTTTCTTT. It is translated as CASSYPTGEDTEAFF.

The chain carries TRBV29-1 and TRBJ2-1; D perhaps matches TRBD1 (7 bases). Germline V gene data show CDR1 as SQVTM and CDR2 as ANQGSEA. Trimming stripped 6 bases from V and 8 bases from J, with 14 bases between. The CDR3 length is 12 residues. CDR3 nucleotides: TGCAGCGTCAACAGGGGAGGCGATGAGCAGTTCTTC. Translation gives CSVNRGGDEQFF.

The chain couples TRBV1 to TRBJ2-7; the D call in the table, TRBD1, was not verified against the DNA. TRBV1 is a recognized pseudogene. The CDR3 is 16 amino acids. As DNA, the CDR3 is TGCACCAGCTTCCTCCCCCCCCGGGGACAACCAAACGAGCAGTACTTC. It specifies CTSFLPPRGQPNEQYF.